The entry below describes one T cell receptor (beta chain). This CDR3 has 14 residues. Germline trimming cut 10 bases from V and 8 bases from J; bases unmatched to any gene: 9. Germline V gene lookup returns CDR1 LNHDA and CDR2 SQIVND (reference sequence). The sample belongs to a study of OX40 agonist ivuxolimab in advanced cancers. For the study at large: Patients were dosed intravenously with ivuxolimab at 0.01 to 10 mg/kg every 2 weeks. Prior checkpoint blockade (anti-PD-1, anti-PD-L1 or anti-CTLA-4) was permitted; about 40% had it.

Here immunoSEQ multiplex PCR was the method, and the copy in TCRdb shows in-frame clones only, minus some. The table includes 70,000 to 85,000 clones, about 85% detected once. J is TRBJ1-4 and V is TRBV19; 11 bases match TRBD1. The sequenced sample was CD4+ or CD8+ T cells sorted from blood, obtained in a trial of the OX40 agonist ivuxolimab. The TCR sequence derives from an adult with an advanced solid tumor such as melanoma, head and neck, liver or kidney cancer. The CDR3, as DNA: TGTGCCACCGCAGGGACAGGGGGTCGAGAAAAACTGTTTTTT. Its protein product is CATAGTGGREKLFF. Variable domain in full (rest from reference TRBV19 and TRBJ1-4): DGGITQSPKYLFRKEGQNVTLSCEQNLNHDAMYWYRQDPGQGLRLIYYSQIVNDFQKGDIAEGYSVSREKKESFPLTVTSAQKNPTAFYLCATAGTGGREKLFFGSGTQLSVL.